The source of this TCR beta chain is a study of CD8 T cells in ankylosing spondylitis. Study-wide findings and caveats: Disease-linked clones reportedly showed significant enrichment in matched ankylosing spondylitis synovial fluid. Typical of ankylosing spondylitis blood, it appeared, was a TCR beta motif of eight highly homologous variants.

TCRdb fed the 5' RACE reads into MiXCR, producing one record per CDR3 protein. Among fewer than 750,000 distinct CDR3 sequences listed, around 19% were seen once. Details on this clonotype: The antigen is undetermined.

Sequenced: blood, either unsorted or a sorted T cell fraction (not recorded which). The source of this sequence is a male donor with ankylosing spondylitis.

CDR3 DNA sequence: TGTGCCAGCAGTTACTTTGCGGGAGGCAATGAGCAGTTCTTC. It encodes CASSYFAGGNEQFF. The chain couples TRBV6-2 or TRBV6-3 to TRBJ2-1; the match to TRBD2 covers 8 bases. CDR1 and CDR2 from the germline V gene are MNHEY and SVGEGT. V shed 1 base, J shed 6 bases, and the junction held 2 bases outside the gene matches. The CDR3 has 14 residues.